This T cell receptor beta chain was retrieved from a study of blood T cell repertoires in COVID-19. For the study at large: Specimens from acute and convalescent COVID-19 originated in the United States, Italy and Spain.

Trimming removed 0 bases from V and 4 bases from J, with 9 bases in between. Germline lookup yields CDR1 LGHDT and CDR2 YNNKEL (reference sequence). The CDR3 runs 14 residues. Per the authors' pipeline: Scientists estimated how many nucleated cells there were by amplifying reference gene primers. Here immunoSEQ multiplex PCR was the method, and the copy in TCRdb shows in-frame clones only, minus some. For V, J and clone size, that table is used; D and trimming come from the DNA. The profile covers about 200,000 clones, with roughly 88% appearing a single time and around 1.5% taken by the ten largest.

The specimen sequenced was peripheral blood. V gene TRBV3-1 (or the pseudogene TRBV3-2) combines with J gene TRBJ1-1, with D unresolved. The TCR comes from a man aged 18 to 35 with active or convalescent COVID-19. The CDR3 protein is CASSQDLARTEAFF. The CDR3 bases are TGTGCCAGCAGCCAAGATCTGGCACGCACTGAAGCTTTCTTT.